Each of the 5 T cell receptor beta chains below was sequenced from the same sample in a study of identifying expanded T cells in peripheral blood. Produced via immunoSEQ multiplex PCR; TCRdb's table is partial and in-frame only. The data hold under 70,000 clones, with approximately 89% observed a single time. Sequencing was done on a sample of blood. These receptors came from a person aged 18-70 years in good health.

This chain uses TRBV7-9 with TRBJ1-2, with unresolved D. CDR3 size: 14 residues. CDR1 and CDR2 (germline): SEHNR, FQNEAQ (reference sequence). V lost 0 bases to trimming and J lost 0 bases, with 5 bases between them. CDR3 in amino acids: CASSLAQSNYGYTF. CDR3 DNA: TGTGCCAGCAGCTTAGCACAGTCTAACTATGGCTACACCTTC.

This clone came up once. The CDR3 here is CASTRVTNTGELFF. The CDR3 DNA reads TGTGCCAGCACCAGGGTCACGAACACCGGGGAGCTGTTTTTT. This chain uses TRBV18 with TRBJ2-2; maybe TRBD1 (5 bases). The CDR3 length is 14 residues. Germline V lookup: CDR1 KGHSH, CDR2 LQKENI. The ends were cut back, 8 bases at V and 0 bases at J, with 10 bases in the middle.

This CDR3 is CASSSDRVGSGANVLTF. The CDR3 DNA reads as TGTGCCAGCAGTTCCGACAGGGTAGGCTCTGGGGCCAACGTCCTGACTTTC. The chain combines TRBV11-2 with TRBJ2-6, with 7 bases that match TRBD1. Germline V gene lookup returns CDR1 SGHAT and CDR2 FQNNGV. This CDR3 has 17 residues. With V trimmed by 6 bases and J by 0 bases, 8 bases remained unmatched.

The chain employs TRBV15 and TRBJ2-3, with a possible D match to TRBD2 (6 bases). Trimming shortened V by 1 base and J by 4 bases, and 15 bases separated the two germline ends. Germline V gene sequence: CDR1 LNHNV, CDR2 YYDKDF (reference sequence). The CDR3 totals 16 residues. The CDR3 nucleotides read TGTGCCACCAGCAGAGTAGTGGGGGGTGGGGCAGATACGCAGTATTTT. Its protein product is CATSRVVGGGADTQYF.

This chain uses TRBV29-1 with TRBJ1-2; D gene ambiguous. Trimming left V 3 bases short and J 5 bases short, with 13 bases between. Germline CDR1 and CDR2: SQVTM and ANQGSEA. The CDR3 sequence is 13 residues long. The CDR3 region is CSVEYGSSYGYTF. CDR3 in DNA: TGCAGCGTTGAGTACGGGTCCTCTTATGGCTACACCTTC.